A selection of T cell receptor beta chains follows, all from one sample in a study of shared clonotypes between healthy human individuals. Here immunoSEQ multiplex PCR was the method, and the copy in TCRdb shows in-frame clones only, minus some. This sample has approximately 350,000 clones, with over 65% found just once. The sequenced sample was memory CD4+ T cells sorted from blood. The receptors here all came from a man aged 25 to 40 in good health. CDR3s leave out the opening cysteine and the closing phenylalanine or tryptophan. Each record gives: D gene, V gene, clone size, CDR3 protein. D genes are given only for firm matches. Not every row has a clone size; where given, it reads once, few, many or a size class.

D: NA; V: TRBV19; size: NA; CDR3: ASRGSGTNNQPQH
D: NA; V: TRBV4-1; size: NA; CDR3: ASSQDAPGPDTQY
D: NA; V: TRBV19; size: once; CDR3: ASSIPHREVNQPQH
D: NA; V: TRBV6-1; size: NA; CDR3: ASSELGTYGYT
D: TRBD2; V: TRBV19; size: NA; CDR3: ASSIRLAGGPRPYEQY
D: TRBD2; V: TRBV7-9; size: NA; CDR3: ASSLGVGRENIQY
D: TRBD1; V: TRBV29-1; size: NA; CDR3: SVQPGQGFSTYEQY
D: NA; V: TRBV10-3; size: NA; CDR3: AIAPGANTGELF
D: NA; V: TRBV7-9; size: few; CDR3: ASSSGTLQETQY
D: NA; V: TRBV9; size: NA; CDR3: ASSPRQSINEKLF
D: NA; V: TRBV15; size: NA; CDR3: ATKGRAGAGEQY
D: NA; V: TRBV2; size: NA; CDR3: ASRVNLGEKLF
D: TRBD1; V: TRBV5-1; size: NA; CDR3: ASSATGGWADTQY
D: TRBD2; V: TRBV19; size: NA; CDR3: ASTATSGTSMGRTGELF
D: TRBD1; V: TRBV7-9; size: NA; CDR3: ASSGTGAANTEAF
D: TRBD2; V: TRBV27; size: few; CDR3: ASSRLAGVREQY
D: NA; V: TRBV2; size: NA; CDR3: ASQRDTVRQETQY
D: NA; V: TRBV5-4; size: NA; CDR3: ASSTEPTDTQY
D: TRBD2; V: TRBV28; size: NA; CDR3: ASSLGLAGTTAYEQY
D: NA; V: TRBV6-5; size: once; CDR3: ASSYSYGGAYEQY
D: TRBD2; V: TRBV5-4; size: few; CDR3: ASTPASGADYEQY
D: TRBD2; V: TRBV29-1; size: NA; CDR3: SGHTGTGGEQY
D: NA; V: TRBV19; size: NA; CDR3: ASLPVGGNTGELF
D: NA; V: TRBV15; size: NA; CDR3: ATSREDGNQPQH
D: TRBD1; V: TRBV10-2; size: many; CDR3: ASSDRGNQPQH
D: TRBD2; V: TRBV6-1; size: few; CDR3: ASSGLAGVGVGTDTQY
D: TRBD2; V: TRBV19; size: once; CDR3: ATSSGRLTDTQY
D: NA; V: TRBV29-1; size: NA; CDR3: SVNAPGGAGTEAF
D: NA; V: TRBV6-1; size: NA; CDR3: ASSDSWNTEAF
D: NA; V: TRBV5-8; size: NA; CDR3: ASSLGLTGFNEKLF
D: NA; V: TRBV7-7; size: NA; CDR3: ASSRWLETQY
D: NA; V: TRBV15; size: NA; CDR3: ATSRDLGYNEQF
D: TRBD2; V: TRBV28; size: NA; CDR3: ASSVAGASYEQY
D: NA; V: TRBV28; size: NA; CDR3: ASSLNRDFSYEQY
D: NA; V: TRBV28; size: NA; CDR3: ASSNLDSSYEQY
D: NA; V: TRBV5-1; size: NA; CDR3: ASSLSVVTVNTEAF
D: TRBD1; V: TRBV2; size: once; CDR3: ATSRDRTYNEQF
D: TRBD2; V: TRBV27; size: NA; CDR3: ASSPWGLAGHNEQF
D: NA; V: TRBV30; size: NA; CDR3: AWIPSGKPYEQY
D: NA; V: TRBV7-6; size: once; CDR3: ASSRGLTPVGNEKLF
D: TRBD1; V: TRBV19; size: many; CDR3: ASRGTGGWDQPQH
D: TRBD2; V: TRBV13; size: NA; CDR3: ASSLFVLAGGGGHYNEQF
D: NA; V: TRBV6-1; size: NA; CDR3: ASSDIANEQF